The 21 T cell receptor beta chains below were found in one sample sequenced in a study of blood T cell repertoires in COVID-19. Data came from immunoSEQ multiplex PCR; TCRdb stores just in-frame clones and leaves some out. The table records around 150,000 clones, about four fifths of them present only once. What was sequenced was peripheral blood. Receptor source: a man between 65 and 79 years old with acute or convalescent COVID-19.

The table lists this clone with a count of one. The chain employs TRBV14 and TRBJ1-3; possible D gene TRBD1, 6 bases. There are 15 residues in the CDR3. Trimming removed 2 bases from V and 0 bases from J, with 8 bases in between. The germline V gene encodes CDR1 SGHDN and CDR2 FVKESK. DNA for the CDR3: TGTGCCAGCAGCCAACTCAGGGGCTCTGGAAACACCATATATTTT. As protein: CASSQLRGSGNTIYF.

This clone showed up just once. The V call is TRBV5-1, the J call TRBJ2-3; 8 bases are a match to TRBD2. With 4 bases clipped from V and 4 bases from J, the junction kept 2 bases outside the gene matches. This CDR3 contains 13 residues. Germline V gene lookup returns CDR1 SGHRS and CDR2 YFSETQ. The DNA of the CDR3 is TGCGCCAGCAGCCCGGGGGGGCCAGATACGCAGTATTTT. This translates into CASSPGGPDTQYF.

The genes are TRBV6-5 and TRBJ1-5, with D perhaps matching TRBD1 (6 bases). V was pared by 11 bases and J by 6 bases, with 17 bases between. CDR1 is MNHEY, CDR2 SVGAGI, per germline. This CDR3 region has 13 residues. In nucleotides, the CDR3 is TGTGCCTCAAGAGGGGGGGGCGGTCAGCCCCAGCATTTT. This translates into CASRGGGGQPQHF.

This clone occurred a few times. The chain has TRBV24-1 and TRBJ1-5; possibly TRBD1 for D (5 bases). Germline-derived CDR1 and CDR2 are KGHDR and SFDVKD. This CDR3 has 14 amino acids. Trimming took off 4 bases at V and 5 bases at J, with 11 bases between the two ends. CDR3 amino acids: CATSEAGWDQPQHF. CDR3 bases: TGTGCCACCAGTGAGGCAGGGTGGGATCAGCCCCAGCATTTT.

The chain recombines TRBV4-2 with TRBJ2-7, with 8 nucleotides matching TRBD1. V lost 0 bases to trimming and J lost 3 bases; unmatched junction nucleotides: 22. Germline loops: CDR1 LGHNA, CDR2 YNFKEQ. This CDR3 contains 21 residues. The CDR3 nucleotides are TGTGCCAGCAGCCAAGAGACGAAGGGGGCCAGGGGGCGCCCCATATACTACGAGCAGTACTTC. It yields the protein CASSQETKGARGRPIYYEQYF.

The chain carries TRBV18 and TRBJ2-1; 9 bases map to TRBD2. V dropped 1 base and J dropped 9; count of bases not matched to a gene: 7. Germline CDR1 is KGHSH and CDR2 is LQKENI. This CDR3 is 15 amino acids long. The CDR3 DNA sequence: TGTGCCAGCTCACCACTGGCGGGAGGGTATGGTGAGCAGTTCTTC. Translated: CASSPLAGGYGEQFF.

The J gene is TRBJ1-1, the V gene TRBV5-4, with D maybe TRBD1 (6 bases). The CDR3 sequence is 15 residues long. The V and J ends lost 4 bases and 4 bases respectively, with 17 bases between them. Germline V lookup: CDR1 SGHNT, CDR2 YYREEE (reference sequence). The CDR3 DNA sequence: TGTGCCAGCAGCCCAGGAAGGGGGACGAGCACTGAAGCTTTCTTT. It specifies CASSPGRGTSTEAFF.

J is TRBJ2-3 and V is TRBV6-5; TRBD2 matches at 7 bases. There are 14 residues in the CDR3. Trimming took 2 bases from V and 1 from J; bases not matched to a gene: 0. Per the germline V gene, CDR1 is MNHEY and CDR2 is SVGAGI. The CDR3 reads CASSYLAGTDTQYF. CDR3 in DNA: TGTGCCAGCAGTTACCTAGCGGGCACAGATACGCAGTATTTT.

This sequence joins TRBV6-2 or TRBV6-3 and TRBJ2-7, with unresolved D. Trimming removed 2 bases from V and 9 bases from J, with 26 bases in between. CDR1 and CDR2 (germline): MNHEY, SVGEGT. This CDR3 comprises 17 residues. As DNA, the CDR3 is TGTGCCAGCAGTTACCCCCAGCAAGCAGGTTCCTCTTTGGGGCAGTACTTC. Translating gives CASSYPQQAGSSLGQYF.

This CDR3 is CASSRAGTGSYEQYF. CDR3 nucleotide sequence: TGTGCCAGCAGCCGCGCCGGGACAGGGAGCTACGAGCAGTACTTC. The chain combines TRBV27 with TRBJ2-7; 9 bases are shared with TRBD1. Per the germline V gene, CDR1 is MNHEY and CDR2 is SMNVEV (reference sequence). This CDR3 spans 15 amino acids. The trim removed 6 bases at V and 3 bases at J, leaving 9 bases unmatched.

This chain joins TRBV5-5 and TRBJ1-4; TRBD1 aligns across 7 bases. With V trimmed by 3 bases and J by 0 bases, 8 bases remained unmatched. Germline V gene lookup returns CDR1 SGHKS and CDR2 YYEKEE (reference sequence). The CDR3 extends over 17 amino acids. DNA of the CDR3: TGTGCCAGCAGCTCCAGACAGGGAGTTTCAACTAATGAAAAACTGTTTTTT. Residues: CASSSRQGVSTNEKLFF.

The gene calls are TRBV6-6 and TRBJ2-1; 11 bases are a match to TRBD2. With V trimmed by 4 bases and J by 8 bases, 7 bases remained unmatched. The CDR3 length is 15 residues. Germline V gene sequence: CDR1 MNHNY, CDR2 SVGAGI (reference sequence). This CDR3 is CASSLDSGRGDEQFF. Written as DNA, the CDR3 is TGTGCCAGCAGTTTGGATAGCGGGAGGGGCGATGAGCAGTTCTTC.

The chain recombines TRBV28 with TRBJ2-3, with 9 bases identical to TRBD2. The CDR3 length is 15 residues. Germline V gene sequence: CDR1 MDHEN, CDR2 SYDVKM. V gave up 6 bases and J gave up 5 bases; unmatched junction bases: 9. CDR3 sequence: CASSLTSGPVDTQYF. Written as DNA, the CDR3 is TGTGCCAGCAGCCTTACTAGCGGGCCGGTAGATACGCAGTATTTT.

This rearrangement joins TRBV5-5 to TRBJ2-2; TRBD1 aligns across 9 bases. J gave up 0 bases and V 1 base, and 7 bases lay outside the gene matches. This CDR3 is 18 amino acids long. The germline V gene has CDR1 SGHKS and CDR2 YYEKEE (reference sequence). The CDR3 here is CASSLRPGQGSNTGELFF. The CDR3 DNA sequence: TGTGCCAGCAGCTTGCGGCCGGGACAGGGATCGAACACCGGGGAGCTGTTTTTT. Drawing the rest from reference TRBV5-5 and TRBJ2-2, the complete variable domain is DAGVTQSPTHLIKTRGQQVTLRCSPISGHKSVSWYQQVLGQGPQFIFQYYEKEERGRGNFPDRFSARQFPNYSSELNVNALLLGDSALYLCASSLRPGQGSNTGELFFGEGSRLTVL.

The CDR3 DNA is TGTGCCAGCAGTGAAAGGGACAGGGGCTCCGGCTACACCTTC. This codes for CASSERDRGSGYTF. The rearrangement links TRBV6-1 to TRBJ1-2; TRBD1 matches at 10 bases. The V and J ends lost 2 bases and 8 bases, in that order; junction bases with no gene match: 5. The V gene's germline CDR1 is MNHNS and CDR2 SASEGT. The CDR3 spans 14 residues.

The chain joins TRBV5-1 to TRBJ2-7; TRBD2 might be the D (5 bases). The V gene lost 0 bases and the J gene lost 5 bases, with 9 bases spanning the gap. The V gene's germline CDR1 is SGHRS and CDR2 YFSETQ. This CDR3 contains 13 residues. In DNA, the CDR3 is TGCGCCAGCAGCTTGGCGGGGTATGACGAGCAGTACTTC. Its protein is CASSLAGYDEQYF.

The chain links TRBV29-1 to TRBJ2-3, with 8 bases fitting TRBD2. Per the germline V gene, CDR1 is SQVTM and CDR2 is ANQGSEA. CDR3 size: 14 residues. V lost 4 bases, J lost 6 bases, and 9 bases stayed unmatched. This CDR3 reads CSVGLANVDDTQYF. CDR3 coding DNA: TGCAGCGTTGGACTAGCGAACGTTGACGATACGCAGTATTTT.

This clone appeared a few times. The genes are TRBV28 and TRBJ2-3, with D unresolved. CDR3 size: 14 residues. Trimming cost V 6 bases and J 3 bases, with 13 bases left between them. The V gene's germline CDR1 is MDHEN and CDR2 SYDVKM. The CDR3, as DNA: TGTGCCAGCAGCCAGACACGGTCAACAGATACGCAGTATTTT. It specifies CASSQTRSTDTQYF.

This rearrangement joins TRBV5-4 to TRBJ2-3; D perhaps matches TRBD2 (6 bases). The V end was cut by 2 bases, the J end by 8 bases, with 15 bases between. The CDR3 extends over 14 amino acids. Per the germline V gene, CDR1 is SGHNT and CDR2 is YYREEE (reference sequence). Here the CDR3 DNA reads TGTGCCAGCAGCTTTGCTCCGGACGGGGGTACGCAGTATTTT. Translation: CASSFAPDGGTQYF.

This clone has only a few counts. The chain combines TRBV5-4 with TRBJ2-3; D is perhaps TRBD2 (6 bases). Trimming took 4 bases from V and 2 from J, leaving 11 bases between them. Germline CDR1 SGHNT, CDR2 YYREEE (reference sequence). The CDR3 totals 14 residues. The CDR3, as DNA: TGTGCCAGCAGCCCGGGACTCATCACAGATACGCAGTATTTT. Protein: CASSPGLITDTQYF.

CDR3 region: CASRRGDSYNSPLHF. DNA for the CDR3: TGTGCCAGCAGGCGGGGGGACAGTTATAATTCACCCCTCCACTTT. The genes are TRBV28 and TRBJ1-6; 7 nucleotides agree with TRBD1. V dropped 6 bases and J dropped 4; count of bases not matched to a gene: 6. This CDR3 is 15 amino acids long. Germline CDR1 reads MDHEN; CDR2 reads SYDVKM. Complete variable domain (other parts from reference TRBV28 and TRBJ1-6): DVKVTQSSRYLVKRTGEKVFLECVQDMDHENMFWYRQDPGLGLRLIYFSYDVKMKEKGDIPEGYSVSREKKERFSLILESASTNQTSMYLCASRRGDSYNSPLHFGNGTRLTVT.